Each of the 5 T cell receptor beta chains below was sequenced from the same sample in a study of OX40 agonist ivuxolimab in advanced cancers. Measured with immunoSEQ multiplex PCR; TCRdb has only the in-frame clones, and not every one. The sample yields tens of thousands of clones, more than 85% seen once. Here the sequenced sample was CD4+ or CD8+ T cells sorted from blood, taken in a trial of the OX40 agonist ivuxolimab. All receptors come from an adult with an advanced solid tumor such as melanoma, head and neck, liver or kidney cancer.

The rearrangement links TRBV4-1 to TRBJ1-6; possibly TRBD1 for D (5 bases). V was trimmed by 0 bases and J by 12 bases, leaving 12 bases between them. CDR3 length equals 14 residues. The germline CDR1 and CDR2 sequences are MGHRA and YSYEKL. The CDR3 sequence is CASSQDLGERPLHF. CDR3 coding DNA: TGCGCCAGCAGCCAAGATCTGGGGGAACGACCCCTCCACTTT.

The chain is built from TRBV28 and TRBJ1-4; 10 bases line up with TRBD1. CDR1 is MDHEN, CDR2 SYDVKM, per germline. The ends lost 6 bases at V and 7 bases at J; junction bases unmatched: 5. This CDR3 spans 14 amino acids. CDR3 amino acids: CASRTGGPGEKLFF. For the CDR3, the DNA is TGTGCCAGCAGGACAGGGGGCCCTGGTGAAAAACTGTTTTTT.

The chain links TRBV6-5 to TRBJ1-2; tentatively, D is TRBD1 (5 bases). Germline V lookup: CDR1 MNHEY, CDR2 SVGAGI. The CDR3 runs to 12 residues. Trimming left V 5 bases short and J 8 bases short, with 12 bases between. CDR3: CASSRDLLGYTF. In DNA, the CDR3 is TGTGCCAGCAGTCGGGACCTCTTGGGCTACACCTTC.

The gene calls are TRBV28 and TRBJ1-5, with D possibly matching TRBD1 (5 bases). The germline gives CDR1 MDHEN, CDR2 SYDVKM. V was cut by 4 bases and J by 6 bases, with 22 bases left in between. CDR3 length: 17 residues. The CDR3 sequence: CASSSRTGLVVGQPQHF. In DNA, the CDR3 is TGTGCCAGCAGTTCACGAACAGGACTAGTGGTTGGTCAGCCCCAGCATTTT. The full variable domain, with the rest looked up from reference TRBV28 and TRBJ1-5, is DVKVTQSSRYLVKRTGEKVFLECVQDMDHENMFWYRQDPGLGLRLIYFSYDVKMKEKGDIPEGYSVSREKKERFSLILESASTNQTSMYLCASSSRTGLVVGQPQHFGDGTRLSIL.

The CDR3 bases are TGTGCCAGCAGCCCGGGCTTACAAGAGACCCAGTACTTC. It encodes CASSPGLQETQYF. The chain joins TRBV5-6 to TRBJ2-5; D gene uncertain. Trimming shortened V by 4 bases and J by 2 bases, and 9 bases separated the two germline ends. CDR3 length: 13 residues. Germline CDR1 SGHDT, CDR2 YYEEEE.